The T cell receptor (beta chain) described here comes from a study of blood T cell repertoires in COVID-19. Background on the study: Acute-phase and convalescent COVID-19 samples originated in the United States, Italy and Spain. PBMCs, B-cell-depleted T cells, or T cells were the source of the cDNA or gDNA that made up the material.

In the original analysis: Amplified reference gene primers provided the basis for estimating nucleated cell counts. Repertoires were generated with immunoSEQ multiplex PCR, while TCRdb's copy carries only in-frame clones and drops some. V and J calls and clone size follow that table, whereas D and trimming were derived from the DNA. The sample includes 52,000 or so clones, under 90% of them seen just once. CDR1 is LGHDT and CDR2 is YNNKEL in the germline V gene (reference sequence). V dropped 2 bases and J dropped 0 bases, with 14 bases sitting between them. There are 17 residues in the CDR3. The chain uses TRBV3-1 (or the pseudogene TRBV3-2) and TRBJ2-1; D gene ambiguous. The sample was peripheral blood. The clonotype originates from a man over 45 with acute or convalescent COVID-19. The CDR3 sequence: CASSQNSLTHSYNEQFF. The CDR3 DNA sequence: TGTGCCAGCAGCCAAAATAGCCTAACCCACTCCTACAATGAGCAGTTCTTC.